The 22 T cell receptor beta chains reported below all come from one sample, sequenced in a study of human T cells and chemical hapten exposure. Time point indicated: pre-sensitization, week 0. Treatment given: therapeutic diphenylcyclopropenone sensitization with weekly scalp DPC. TCRdb used MiXCR to reprocess the RACE reads, holding one entry per CDR3 protein. The profile shows over 300,000 distinct CDR3 sequences, roughly 5.3% of them singletons. Sample: whole blood, taken in connection with sensitization to the hapten diphenylcyclopropenone (DPC). The receptor source for this set is a woman between 45 and 60 years old with alopecia areata. Some clones in this sample may be carry-over from other donors' samples.

This clonotype was detected a few times. V usage is TRBV4-3 and J usage is TRBJ2-1; 8 nucleotides line up with TRBD2. Germline V gives CDR1 LGHNA, CDR2 YSLEER. The CDR3 length is 14 residues. J was trimmed by 6 bases and V by 3 bases; bases with no gene match: 4. CDR3 sequence: CASSHPGLANEQFF. The DNA of the CDR3 is TGCGCCAGCAGCCATCCCGGACTAGCCAATGAGCAGTTCTTC.

The chain employs TRBV7-9 and TRBJ2-1; TRBD1 matches at 9 bases. The germline V gene has CDR1 SEHNR and CDR2 FQNEAQ (reference sequence). The length of the CDR3 is 15 residues. Unmatched junction bases numbered 4, after V lost 0 bases and J lost 7 bases. The CDR3 coding sequence is TGTGCCAGCAGCTTAGCGGACAGGGGAAGGAATGAGCAGTTCTTC. Its protein is CASSLADRGRNEQFF.

This clonotype occurred many times. The chain employs TRBV4-2 and TRBJ1-3; 10 bases agree with TRBD1. CDR3 length: 17 amino acids. Trimming at V came to 1 base and at J to 1 base, leaving 4 bases not matched to a gene. Germline CDR1 and CDR2: LGHNA and YNFKEQ. The CDR3 loop reads CASSQAGQGMSGNTIYF. The CDR3 DNA reads as TGTGCCAGCAGCCAAGCGGGACAGGGGATGTCTGGAAACACCATATATTTT.

This clonotype was counted at least ten times. V gene TRBV14 combines with J gene TRBJ2-7; D gene uncertain. Trimming cost V 1 base and J 1 base, with 8 bases left between them. The CDR3 contains 14 residues. The germline V gene encodes CDR1 SGHDN and CDR2 FVKESK. CDR3 nucleotide sequence: TGTGCCAGCAGCCAAGGAAGCACTTCCTACGAGCAGTACTTC. It specifies CASSQGSTSYEQYF.

This chain uses TRBV12-3 or TRBV12-4 with TRBJ2-1, with D unresolved. The CDR3 spans 14 residues. The ends were cut back, 6 bases at V and 7 bases at J, with 16 bases in the middle. CDR3 residues: CASSRTLDNNEQFF. The CDR3 DNA reads as TGTGCCAGCAGCCGAACCTTGGATAATAATGAGCAGTTCTTC.

There are a few counts of this clonotype. The chain links TRBV5-5 to TRBJ1-5; 9 bases map to TRBD1. V trimming: 5 bases; J trimming: 4 bases; junction bases outside the gene matches: 7. The CDR3 length is 15 residues. Germline CDR1 and CDR2: SGHKS and YYEKEE (reference sequence). CDR3 coding DNA: TGTGCCAGCAGTCCCGGGACAGGGCTAAATCAGCCCCAGCATTTT. Translation gives CASSPGTGLNQPQHF. Together with reference TRBV5-5 and TRBJ1-5, the CDR3 gives the full variable domain: DAGVTQSPTHLIKTRGQQVTLRCSPISGHKSVSWYQQVLGQGPQFIFQYYEKEERGRGNFPDRFSARQFPNYSSELNVNALLLGDSALYLCASSPGTGLNQPQHFGDGTRLSIL.

CDR3 sequence (DNA): TGCAGTGCTAGGGATGACAAGGACGAGCAGTACTTC. It yields the protein CSARDDKDEQYF. The chain employs TRBV20-1 and TRBJ2-7; D remains ambiguous. V was shortened by 3 bases and J by 5 bases, with 11 bases between the two germline ends. This CDR3 contains 12 residues. Germline V gene sequence: CDR1 DFQATT, CDR2 SNEGSKA (reference sequence).

V is TRBV12-3 or TRBV12-4 and J is TRBJ1-2, with 9 bases lining up with TRBD1. The CDR3 has 15 residues. V lost 7 bases to trimming and J lost 4 bases; unmatched junction nucleotides: 10. CDR3: CASTGTGYSGYGYTF. CDR3 bases: TGTGCCAGCACCGGGACAGGGTATAGTGGCTATGGCTACACCTTC.

The table lists this clonotype with a count of one. The chain carries TRBV12-3 or TRBV12-4 and TRBJ1-5, with D possibly being TRBD1 (5 bases). The CDR3 is made up of 15 amino acids. Trimming stripped 1 base from V and 7 bases from J, with 14 bases between. The chain's CDR3 is CASSLEWGRRQPQHF. The CDR3 DNA reads as TGTGCCAGCAGTTTAGAGTGGGGGAGGAGGCAGCCCCAGCATTTT.

The J gene is TRBJ1-5, the V gene TRBV20-1, with TRBD1 identical over 7 bases. V shed 5 bases, J shed 4 bases, and the junction held 5 bases outside the gene matches. There are 13 residues in the CDR3. Looked up from germline, CDR1 is DFQATT and CDR2 is SNEGSKA (reference sequence). The CDR3 region has the DNA TGCAGTGCTCCCGGGACAGCAAATCAGCCCCAGCATTTT. Amino acids: CSAPGTANQPQHF.

This clonotype was counted between two and nine times. V and J are TRBV12-3 or TRBV12-4 and TRBJ1-5; 8 nucleotides match TRBD1. The CDR3 length is 16 residues. The V segment lost 5 bases and the J segment 0 bases; nucleotides outside the gene matches: 6. The CDR3 reads CASSDTGGYSNQPQHF. DNA of the CDR3: TGTGCCAGCAGTGATACAGGGGGGTATAGCAATCAGCCCCAGCATTTT.

As concerns this clonotype: A read error may produce the germline difference seen at one junction end. This rearrangement joins TRBV14 to TRBJ2-2; D uncertain. Germline V gene sequence: CDR1 SGHDN, CDR2 FVKESK. The CDR3 has 15 amino acids. CDR3 nucleotides: TGTGCCAGCAGCCAAGATCGGCCAAACACCAGGGAGCTGTTTTTT. Protein product: CASSQDRPNTRELFF. Variable domain in full (rest from reference TRBV14 and TRBJ2-2): EAGVTQFPSHSVIEKGQTVTLRCDPISGHDNLYWYRRVMGKEIKFLLHFVKESKQDESGMPNNRFLAERTGGTYSTLKVQPAELEDSGVYFCASSQDRPNTRELFFGEGSRLTVL.

This clonotype was seen many times. The chain links TRBV6-1 to TRBJ1-3, with D possibly TRBD1 on 6 matching bases. Germline assignment: CDR1 MNHNS and CDR2 SASEGT. The CDR3 runs to 15 residues. With 3 bases removed from V and 2 bases from J, the gap between germline ends came to 11 bases. The CDR3 sequence is CASSDPRTAGNTIYF. The DNA of the CDR3 is TGTGCCAGCAGTGACCCACGGACAGCTGGAAACACCATATATTTT.

This clonotype was recorded a few times. This chain uses TRBV3-1 with TRBJ1-1; D call uncertain. CDR1 is LGHDT, CDR2 YNNKEL, per germline (reference sequence). The CDR3 has 11 residues. Trimming removed 2 bases from V and 7 bases from J, with 5 bases in between. In nucleotides, the CDR3 is TGTGCCAGCAGCCAACAGTATGAAGCTTTCTTT. Residues: CASSQQYEAFF.

This clonotype was recorded many times. The gene calls are TRBV6-5 and TRBJ1-1; TRBD1 agrees at 7 bases. V lost 6 bases, J lost 0 bases, and 4 bases stayed unmatched. This CDR3 is 14 amino acids long. Germline V gene data show CDR1 as MNHEY and CDR2 as SVGAGI. The CDR3 nucleotides are TGTGCCAGCAGGTTGACAGGGATGAACACTGAAGCTTTCTTT. Protein: CASRLTGMNTEAFF.

This clonotype was observed a few times. This rearrangement joins TRBV20-1 to TRBJ1-5, with TRBD1 identical over 8 bases. CDR3 length: 15 residues. The V and J ends lost 5 bases and 6 bases, in that order; junction bases with no gene match: 12. Germline CDR1 DFQATT, CDR2 SNEGSKA (reference sequence). The CDR3 DNA sequence: TGCAGTGCTGGAGCCGACAGGGGAGGGAGTCAGCCCCAGCATTTT. Its translation: CSAGADRGGSQPQHF.

This clonotype has at least ten counts. The V and J genes are TRBV9 and TRBJ2-2; 9 bases line up with TRBD1. Germline loops: CDR1 SGDLS, CDR2 YYNGEE. V was pared by 5 bases and J by 6 bases, with 8 bases of the junction left unmatched. CDR3 size: 15 residues. The DNA of the CDR3 is TGTGCCAGCAGGACCGGGACAGGGAGTGCCGGGGAGCTGTTTTTT. Protein sequence: CASRTGTGSAGELFF.

There are many counts of this clonotype. This chain joins TRBV4-1 and TRBJ2-1; TRBD1 matches at 9 bases. V shed 3 bases, J shed 9 bases, and the junction held 6 bases outside the gene matches. Per the germline V gene, CDR1 is MGHRA and CDR2 is YSYEKL. CDR3 length equals 14 residues. This CDR3 reads CASSHKGQGSEQFF. The CDR3 DNA is TGCGCCAGCAGCCATAAGGGACAGGGCAGTGAGCAGTTCTTC.

This clonotype has ten or more counts. The gene calls are TRBV7-9 and TRBJ1-2; 7 bases align to TRBD1. Losses at the gene ends were 6 bases for V and 1 base for J; bases not matched to a gene: 8. The CDR3 is 15 residues long. Germline CDR1 SEHNR, CDR2 FQNEAQ (reference sequence). This CDR3 reads CASRPFTGDNYGYTF. The DNA for the CDR3 is TGTGCCAGCAGGCCCTTTACAGGGGATAACTATGGCTACACCTTC.

This clonotype was seen a handful of times. The chain joins TRBV5-4 to TRBJ2-4; TRBD2 aligns across 10 bases. Germline CDR1 reads SGHNT; CDR2 reads YYREEE (reference sequence). V was pared by 3 bases and J by 6 bases, with 3 bases of the junction left unmatched. The CDR3 is 14 amino acids. The CDR3 DNA sequence: TGTGCCAGCAGCTCCCAGCGGGAGGGAAACATTCAGTACTTC. Amino acids: CASSSQREGNIQYF.

This rearrangement joins TRBV18 to TRBJ2-6; 7 nucleotides agree with TRBD1. The V gene end was trimmed by 6 bases and the J gene end by 0 bases; junction bases not matched to a gene: 8. The CDR3 loop spans 17 amino acids. Germline V gene lookup returns CDR1 KGHSH and CDR2 LQKENI. CDR3 amino acids: CASSPGQASSGANVLTF. The DNA for the CDR3 is TGTGCCAGCTCGCCTGGACAGGCGAGCTCTGGGGCCAACGTCCTGACTTTC.

This clonotype was found many times. The chain is built from TRBV7-2 and TRBJ2-5, with D tentatively TRBD1 (5 bases). The CDR3 has 14 amino acids. The V gene lost 3 bases and the J gene lost 1 base, with 9 bases spanning the gap. The germline CDR1 and CDR2 sequences are SGHTA and FQGNSA. The CDR3 here is CASSFRQIQETQYF. CDR3 DNA: TGTGCCAGCAGCTTCAGACAGATCCAAGAGACCCAGTACTTC.